This record concerns one TCR beta chain sequence. Its antigen remains unknown. Some clones are missing from TCRdb's copy, which holds only in-frame ones; the method was immunoSEQ multiplex PCR. The sample holds 3,000 to 4,000 clones, around 73% seen once. The junction had 4 bases not matched to a gene; V was cut back by 0 bases and J by 6 bases. This CDR3 comprises 16 residues. Per germline, CDR1 LGHNA and CDR2 YNFKEQ. The sample originates from a study of immune evolution from preneoplasia to lung adenocarcinoma. Resections took place in Japan or China from about 2013 to 2018. Study results and caveats: From normal lung to invasive adenocarcinoma, top clone frequencies appeared to decrease. T cell clonality was higher in KRAS-mutant than EGFR-mutant or wild-type nodules. Normal lung had highest clonality; later lesions appeared denser, more diverse.

The sequencing sample was made of FFPE minimally invasive lung adenocarcinoma tissue. This receptor was identified in a person aged 55-80 years with lung adenocarcinoma. The rearrangement uses TRBV4-2 and TRBJ1-4, with 10 bases fitting TRBD1. The CDR3 here is CASSQDFGTGDEKLFF. CDR3 bases: TGTGCCAGCAGCCAAGATTTCGGGACAGGGGATGAAAAACTGTTTTTT.